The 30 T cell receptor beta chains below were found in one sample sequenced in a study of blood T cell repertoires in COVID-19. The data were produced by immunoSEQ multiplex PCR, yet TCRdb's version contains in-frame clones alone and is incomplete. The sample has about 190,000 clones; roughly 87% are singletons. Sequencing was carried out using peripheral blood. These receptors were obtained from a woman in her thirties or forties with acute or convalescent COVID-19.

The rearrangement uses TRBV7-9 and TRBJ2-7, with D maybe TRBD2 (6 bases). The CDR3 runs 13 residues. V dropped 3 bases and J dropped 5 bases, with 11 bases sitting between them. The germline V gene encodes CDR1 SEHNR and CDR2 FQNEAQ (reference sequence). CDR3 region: CASSFASVDEQYF. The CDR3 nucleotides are TGTGCCAGCAGCTTCGCTAGCGTTGACGAGCAGTACTTC.

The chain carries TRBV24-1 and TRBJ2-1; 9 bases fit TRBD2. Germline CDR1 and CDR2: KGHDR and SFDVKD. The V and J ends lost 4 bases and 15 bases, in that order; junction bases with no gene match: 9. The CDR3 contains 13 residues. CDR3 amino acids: CATSDGPGLASFF. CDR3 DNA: TGTGCCACCAGTGACGGTCCGGGACTAGCTTCGTTCTTC.

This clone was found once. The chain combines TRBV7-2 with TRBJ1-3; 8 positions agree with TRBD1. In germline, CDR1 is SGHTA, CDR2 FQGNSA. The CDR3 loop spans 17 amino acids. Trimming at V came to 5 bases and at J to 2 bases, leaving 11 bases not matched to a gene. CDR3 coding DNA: TGTGCCAGCAGCAAAGCCCCCCCGACAGGGGCTGGAAACACCATATATTTT. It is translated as CASSKAPPTGAGNTIYF.

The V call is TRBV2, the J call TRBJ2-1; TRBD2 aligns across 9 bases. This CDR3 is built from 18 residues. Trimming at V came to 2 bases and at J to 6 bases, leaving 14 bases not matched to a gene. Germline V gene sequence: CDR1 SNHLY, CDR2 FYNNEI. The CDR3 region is CASSEPLSLAGPTNEQFF. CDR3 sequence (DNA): TGTGCCAGCAGTGAACCCCTGTCACTAGCGGGCCCCACCAATGAGCAGTTCTTC.

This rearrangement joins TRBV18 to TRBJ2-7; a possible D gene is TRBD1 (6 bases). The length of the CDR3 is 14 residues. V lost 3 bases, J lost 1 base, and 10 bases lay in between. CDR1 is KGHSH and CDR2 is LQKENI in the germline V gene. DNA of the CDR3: TGTGCCAGCTCACCCCTAGACAGGTCCTACGAGCAGTACTTC. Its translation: CASSPLDRSYEQYF.

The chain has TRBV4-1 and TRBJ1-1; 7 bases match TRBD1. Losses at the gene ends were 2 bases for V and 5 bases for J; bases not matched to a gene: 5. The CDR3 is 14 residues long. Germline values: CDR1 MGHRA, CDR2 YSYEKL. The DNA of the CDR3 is TGCGCCAGCAGCCAACCCGACAGGGCTACTGAAGCTTTCTTT. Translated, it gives CASSQPDRATEAFF.

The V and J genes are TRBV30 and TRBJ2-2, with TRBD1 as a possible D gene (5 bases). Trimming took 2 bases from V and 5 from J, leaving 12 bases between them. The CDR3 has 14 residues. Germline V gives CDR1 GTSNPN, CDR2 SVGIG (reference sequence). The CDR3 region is CAWSKGVETGELFF. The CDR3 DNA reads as TGTGCCTGGAGTAAAGGGGTTGAGACCGGGGAGCTGTTTTTT.

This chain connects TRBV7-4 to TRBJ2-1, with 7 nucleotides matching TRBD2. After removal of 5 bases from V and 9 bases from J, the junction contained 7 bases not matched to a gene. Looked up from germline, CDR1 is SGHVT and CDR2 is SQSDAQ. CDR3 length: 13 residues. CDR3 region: CASSLGLRGEQFF. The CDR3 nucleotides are TGTGCCAGCAGCCTGGGACTAAGGGGTGAGCAGTTCTTC.

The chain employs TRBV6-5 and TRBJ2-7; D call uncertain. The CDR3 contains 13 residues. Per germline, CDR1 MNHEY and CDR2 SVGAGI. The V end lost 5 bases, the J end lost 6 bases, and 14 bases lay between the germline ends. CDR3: CASSRQRGLEQYF. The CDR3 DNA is TGTGCCAGCAGTCGGCAAAGAGGTCTCGAGCAGTACTTC.

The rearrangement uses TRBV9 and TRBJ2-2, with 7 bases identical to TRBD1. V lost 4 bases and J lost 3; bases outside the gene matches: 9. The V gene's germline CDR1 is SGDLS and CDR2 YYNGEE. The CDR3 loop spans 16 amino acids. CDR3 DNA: TGTGCCAGCAGCAATCAGGGGGTTCGATACACCGGGGAGCTGTTTTTT. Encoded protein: CASSNQGVRYTGELFF.

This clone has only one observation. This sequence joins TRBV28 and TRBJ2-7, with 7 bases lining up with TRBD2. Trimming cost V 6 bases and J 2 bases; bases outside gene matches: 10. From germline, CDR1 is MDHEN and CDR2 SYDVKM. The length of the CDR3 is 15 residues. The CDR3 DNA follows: TGTGCCAGCAGACCCCATACCGGGAGGCCCTACGAGCAGTACTTC. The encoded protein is CASRPHTGRPYEQYF. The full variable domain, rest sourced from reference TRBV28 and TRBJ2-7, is DVKVTQSSRYLVKRTGEKVFLECVQDMDHENMFWYRQDPGLGLRLIYFSYDVKMKEKGDIPEGYSVSREKKERFSLILESASTNQTSMYLCASRPHTGRPYEQYFGPGTRLTVT.

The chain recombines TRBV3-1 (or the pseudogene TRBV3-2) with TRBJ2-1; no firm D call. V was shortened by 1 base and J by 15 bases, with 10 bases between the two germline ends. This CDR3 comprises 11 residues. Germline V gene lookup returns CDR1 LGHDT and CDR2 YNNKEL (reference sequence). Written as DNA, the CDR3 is TGTGCCAGCAGCCAAGCAGGAAGGCTGTTCTTC. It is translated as CASSQAGRLFF.

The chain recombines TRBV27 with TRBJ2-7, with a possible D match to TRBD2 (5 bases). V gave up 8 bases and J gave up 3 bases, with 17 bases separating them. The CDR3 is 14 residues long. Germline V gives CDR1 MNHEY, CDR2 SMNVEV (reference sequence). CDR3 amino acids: CASQPGRQSYEQYF. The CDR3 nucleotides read TGTGCCAGCCAACCGGGGAGACAAAGCTACGAGCAGTACTTC.

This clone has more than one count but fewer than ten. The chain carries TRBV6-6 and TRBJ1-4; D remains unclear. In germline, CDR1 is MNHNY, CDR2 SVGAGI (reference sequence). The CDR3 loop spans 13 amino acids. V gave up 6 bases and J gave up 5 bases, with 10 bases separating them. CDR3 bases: TGTGCCAGCAGCTCCAGGATGAATGAAAAACTGTTTTTT. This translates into CASSSRMNEKLFF.

CDR3 amino acids: CAISESLWRSGMEEQYF. The CDR3 bases are TGTGCCATCAGTGAGTCCCTCTGGAGGAGCGGGATGGAAGAGCAGTACTTC. V and J are TRBV10-3 and TRBJ2-7; the match to TRBD2 covers 7 bases. J lost 7 bases, V lost 0 bases, and 15 bases had no gene match. Germline-derived CDR1 and CDR2 are ENHRY and SYGVKD. This CDR3 has 17 residues.

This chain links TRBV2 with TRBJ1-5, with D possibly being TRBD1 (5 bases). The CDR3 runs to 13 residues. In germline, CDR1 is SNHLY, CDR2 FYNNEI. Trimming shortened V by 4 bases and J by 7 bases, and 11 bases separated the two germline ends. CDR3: CASSVEGRQPQHF. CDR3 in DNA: TGTGCCAGCAGTGTTGAGGGGAGGCAGCCCCAGCATTTT.

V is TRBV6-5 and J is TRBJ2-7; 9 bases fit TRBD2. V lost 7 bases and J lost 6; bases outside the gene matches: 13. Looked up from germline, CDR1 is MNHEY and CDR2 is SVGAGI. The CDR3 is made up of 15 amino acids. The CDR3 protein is CASTREVAGDPEQYF. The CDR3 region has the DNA TGTGCCAGCACCCGAGAGGTAGCGGGGGACCCCGAGCAGTACTTC.

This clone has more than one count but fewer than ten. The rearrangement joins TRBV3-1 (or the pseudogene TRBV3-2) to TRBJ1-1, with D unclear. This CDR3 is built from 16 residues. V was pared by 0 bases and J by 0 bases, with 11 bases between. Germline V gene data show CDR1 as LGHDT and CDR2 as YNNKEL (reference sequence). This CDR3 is CASSQEQPQMNTEAFF. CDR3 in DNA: TGTGCCAGCAGCCAAGAGCAACCGCAGATGAACACTGAAGCTTTCTTT.

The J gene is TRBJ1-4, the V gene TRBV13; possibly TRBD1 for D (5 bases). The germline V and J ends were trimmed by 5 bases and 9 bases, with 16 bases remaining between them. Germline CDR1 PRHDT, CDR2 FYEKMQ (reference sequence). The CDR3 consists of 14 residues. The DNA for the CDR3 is TGTGCCAGCAGCCCCGCGGGGGTAGGGAAAAAACTGTTTTTT. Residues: CASSPAGVGKKLFF.

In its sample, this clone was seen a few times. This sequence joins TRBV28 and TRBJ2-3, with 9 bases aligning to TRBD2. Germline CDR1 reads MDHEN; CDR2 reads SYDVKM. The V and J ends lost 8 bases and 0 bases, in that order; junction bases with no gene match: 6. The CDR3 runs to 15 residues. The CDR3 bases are TGTGCCAGCCGACCTAGCGGGGCCAGCACAGATACGCAGTATTTT. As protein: CASRPSGASTDTQYF.

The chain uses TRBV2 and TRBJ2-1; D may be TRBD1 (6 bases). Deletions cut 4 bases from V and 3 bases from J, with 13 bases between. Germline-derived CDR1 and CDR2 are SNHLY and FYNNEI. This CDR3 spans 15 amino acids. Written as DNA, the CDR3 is TGTGCCAGCAGTGCCCGGGACACTTACTACAATGAGCAGTTCTTC. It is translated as CASSARDTYYNEQFF.

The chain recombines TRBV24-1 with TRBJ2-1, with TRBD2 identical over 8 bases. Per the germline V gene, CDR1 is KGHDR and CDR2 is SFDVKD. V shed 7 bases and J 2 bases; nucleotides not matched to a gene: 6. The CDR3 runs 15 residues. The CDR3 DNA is TGTGCCACCAGCACAGGTAGCGGGACCTACAATGAGCAGTTCTTC. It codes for CATSTGSGTYNEQFF.

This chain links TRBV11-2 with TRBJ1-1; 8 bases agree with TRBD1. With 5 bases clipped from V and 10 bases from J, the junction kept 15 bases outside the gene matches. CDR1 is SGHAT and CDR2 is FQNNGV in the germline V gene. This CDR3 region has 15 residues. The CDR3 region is CASSPPDRAFFAAFF. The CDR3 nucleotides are TGTGCCAGCAGCCCCCCGGACAGGGCCTTTTTCGCAGCTTTCTTT. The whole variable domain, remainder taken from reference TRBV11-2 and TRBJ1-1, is EAGVAQSPRYKIIEKRQSVAFWCNPISGHATLYWYQQILGQGPKLLIQFQNNGVVDDSQLPKDRFSAERLKGVDSTLKIQPAKLEDSAVYLCASSPPDRAFFAAFFGQGTRLTVV.

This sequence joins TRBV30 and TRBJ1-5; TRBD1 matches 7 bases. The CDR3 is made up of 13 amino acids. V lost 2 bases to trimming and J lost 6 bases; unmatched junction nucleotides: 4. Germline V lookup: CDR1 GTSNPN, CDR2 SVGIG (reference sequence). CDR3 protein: CAWSRGPGQPQHF. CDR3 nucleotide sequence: TGTGCCTGGAGTAGGGGGCCGGGTCAGCCCCAGCATTTT. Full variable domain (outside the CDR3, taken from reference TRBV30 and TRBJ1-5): SQTIHQWPATLVQPVGSPLSLECTVEGTSNPNLYWYRQAAGRGLQLLFYSVGIGQISSEVPQNLSASRPQDRQFILSSKKLLLSDSGFYLCAWSRGPGQPQHFGDGTRLSIL.

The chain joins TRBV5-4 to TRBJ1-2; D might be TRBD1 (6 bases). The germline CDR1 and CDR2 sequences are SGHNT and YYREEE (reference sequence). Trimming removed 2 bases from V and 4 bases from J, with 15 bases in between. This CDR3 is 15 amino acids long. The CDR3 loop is CASSLNREWSYGYTF. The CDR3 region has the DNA TGTGCCAGCAGCTTAAACAGGGAGTGGAGCTATGGCTACACCTTC.

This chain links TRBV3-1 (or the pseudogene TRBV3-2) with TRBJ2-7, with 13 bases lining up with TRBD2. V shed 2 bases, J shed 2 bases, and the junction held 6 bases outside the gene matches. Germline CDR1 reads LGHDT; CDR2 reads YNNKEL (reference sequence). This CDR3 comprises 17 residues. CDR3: CASSQTGLAGAPYEQYF. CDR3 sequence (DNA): TGTGCCAGCAGCCAAACCGGACTAGCGGGGGCTCCCTACGAGCAGTACTTC.

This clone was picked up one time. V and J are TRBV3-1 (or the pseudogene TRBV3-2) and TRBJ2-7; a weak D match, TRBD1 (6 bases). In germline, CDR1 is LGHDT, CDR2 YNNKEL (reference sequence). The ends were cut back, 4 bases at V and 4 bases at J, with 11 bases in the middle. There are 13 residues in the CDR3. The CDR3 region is CASSPEQGYEQYF. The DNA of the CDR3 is TGTGCCAGCAGCCCTGAACAGGGATACGAGCAGTACTTC.

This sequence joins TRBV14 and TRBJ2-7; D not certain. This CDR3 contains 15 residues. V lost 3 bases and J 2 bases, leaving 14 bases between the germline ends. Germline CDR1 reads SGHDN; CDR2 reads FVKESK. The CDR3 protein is CASSQRTIAAYEQYF. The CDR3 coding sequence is TGTGCCAGCAGCCAGCGTACCATTGCGGCCTACGAGCAGTACTTC.

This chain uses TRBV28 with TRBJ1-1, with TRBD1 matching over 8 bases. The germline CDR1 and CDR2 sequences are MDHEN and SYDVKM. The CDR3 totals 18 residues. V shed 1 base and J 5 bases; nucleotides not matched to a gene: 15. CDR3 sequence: CASSLSLTRQGRRTEAFF. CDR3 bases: TGTGCCAGCAGTTTATCCCTCACTAGACAGGGGCGGAGGACTGAAGCTTTCTTT. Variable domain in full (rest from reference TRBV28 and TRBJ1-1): DVKVTQSSRYLVKRTGEKVFLECVQDMDHENMFWYRQDPGLGLRLIYFSYDVKMKEKGDIPEGYSVSREKKERFSLILESASTNQTSMYLCASSLSLTRQGRRTEAFFGQGTRLTVV.

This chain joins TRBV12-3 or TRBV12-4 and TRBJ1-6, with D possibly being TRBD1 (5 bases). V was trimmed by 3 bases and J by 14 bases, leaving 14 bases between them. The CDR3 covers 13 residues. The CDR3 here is CASSLSGVGALHF. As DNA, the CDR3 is TGTGCCAGCAGTTTGTCGGGGGTCGGAGCCCTCCACTTT.